This TCR beta chain was sequenced for a study of identifying expanded T cells in peripheral blood. Study results and limitations: Clone count variance between roughly two-week samples rose with total template count.

Trimming cost V 6 bases and J 4 bases; bases outside gene matches: 6. This CDR3 is 14 amino acids long. Germline V gene sequence: CDR1 MNHEY, CDR2 SVGAGI. Profiled with immunoSEQ multiplex PCR; TCRdb holds only in-frame clones, not every one. The table lists approximately 120,000 clones, 75% to 90% of them singletons, with less than 4% in the top ten. To note about this clone: Its target is not known.

Healthy donors had no documented immune events, such as infections, while sampled. Material for sequencing was blood. This receptor was obtained from a person aged 18 to 70 in good health. V and J are TRBV6-5 and TRBJ2-1, with 7 bases matching TRBD1. CDR3 amino acids: CASRKGAGYNEQFF. For the CDR3, the DNA is TGTGCCAGCAGGAAGGGGGCGGGTTACAATGAGCAGTTCTTC.